A single sample is the source of the 23 T cell receptor beta chains below, sequenced in a study of blood T cell repertoires in COVID-19. The method was immunoSEQ multiplex PCR; TCRdb's version includes in-frame clones alone and lacks a portion of them. The top ten clones hold about 12% of a sample with around 170,000 clones, around 80% of them seen once. The sample taken for sequencing was peripheral blood. Source of these receptors: a woman aged 80 or older with COVID-19, enrolled during active disease.

The chain links TRBV2 to TRBJ2-1; D gene ambiguous. The V end was cut by 2 bases, the J end by 6 bases, with 8 bases between. The CDR3 is 13 amino acids. Germline V gene data show CDR1 as SNHLY and CDR2 as FYNNEI. CDR3 DNA: TGTGCCAGCAGTGAACGACGGGTCAATGAGCAGTTCTTC. The encoded protein is CASSERRVNEQFF.

The chain couples TRBV7-2 to TRBJ2-3, with D hard to call. In germline, CDR1 is SGHTA, CDR2 FQGNSA. The CDR3 sequence is 17 residues long. Trimming removed 5 bases at V and 0 bases at J, with 18 bases between. The DNA for the CDR3 is TGTGCCAGCAGCCAATCCGGGTATCCTGCTAGCACAGATACGCAGTATTTT. It specifies CASSQSGYPASTDTQYF.

V and J are TRBV5-4 and TRBJ1-4, with 9 bases fitting TRBD1. The CDR3 is made up of 13 amino acids. The V gene end was trimmed by 4 bases and the J gene end by 8 bases; junction bases not matched to a gene: 3. The germline V gene encodes CDR1 SGHNT and CDR2 YYREEE (reference sequence). The CDR3 loop reads CASSRTGEEKLFF. Here the CDR3 DNA reads TGTGCCAGCAGCCGGACAGGGGAGGAAAAACTGTTTTTT.

This clone was seen repeatedly, ten times or more. This chain connects TRBV11-3 to TRBJ2-1; 9 bases fit TRBD1. Germline assignment: CDR1 SGHNT and CDR2 YENEEA. Losses at the gene ends were 1 base for V and 5 bases for J; bases not matched to a gene: 9. The CDR3 totals 17 residues. The CDR3 protein is CASSLAHGTGPNNEQFF. The CDR3 DNA reads as TGTGCCAGCAGCTTAGCCCACGGGACAGGGCCTAACAATGAGCAGTTCTTC.

The rearrangement uses TRBV4-1 and TRBJ1-2, with a weak D call TRBD1 (5 bases). The CDR3 length is 16 residues. The ends were cut back, 3 bases at V and 5 bases at J, with 19 bases in the middle. Germline V CDR1 and CDR2: MGHRA, YSYEKL. CDR3 nucleotides: TGCGCCAGCAGCCACGAAGACAGAACGGTGCTTTATGGCTACACCTTC. It yields the protein CASSHEDRTVLYGYTF.

This chain connects TRBV18 to TRBJ1-3; D possibly corresponds to TRBD1 (5 bases). Germline loops: CDR1 KGHSH, CDR2 LQKENI. The CDR3 runs to 15 residues. V was cut by 6 bases and J by 2 bases, with 14 bases left in between. The CDR3, as DNA: TGTGCCAGCTCCCCCACGGCAGGGACTGGAAACACCATATATTTT. Translated, it gives CASSPTAGTGNTIYF.

This chain links TRBV3-1 (or the pseudogene TRBV3-2) with TRBJ1-3; no firm D call. The CDR3 spans 14 residues. The germline CDR1 and CDR2 sequences are LGHDT and YNNKEL (reference sequence). The V and J ends lost 0 bases and 0 bases respectively, with 3 bases between them. CDR3 coding DNA: TGTGCCAGCAGCCAAGATAACTCTGGAAACACCATATATTTT. Translated: CASSQDNSGNTIYF.

V is TRBV5-1 and J is TRBJ2-3, with 8 nucleotides matching TRBD1. CDR3 length equals 16 residues. Germline loops: CDR1 SGHRS, CDR2 YFSETQ. J lost 2 bases, V lost 3 bases, and 8 bases had no gene match. The CDR3 is CASSSRVTGVTDTQYF. The CDR3 bases are TGCGCCAGCAGCTCCAGAGTGACAGGGGTCACAGATACGCAGTATTTT.

The genes are TRBV5-1 and TRBJ2-2; 7 bases are shared with TRBD1. This CDR3 is 14 amino acids long. Germline trimming cut 5 bases from V and 7 bases from J; bases unmatched to any gene: 8. CDR1 is SGHRS, CDR2 YFSETQ, per germline. The CDR3 region has the DNA TGCGCCAGCAGTTTCGTACAGGGGCACGGGGAGCTGTTTTTT. This sequence encodes CASSFVQGHGELFF.

The CDR3 coding sequence is TGTGCCAGCAGTGAAACGGTATGGACTGAAGCTTTCTTT. Translated: CASSETVWTEAFF. This sequence joins TRBV6-1 and TRBJ1-1; D remains ambiguous. CDR1 and CDR2 (germline): MNHNS, SASEGT. V lost 2 bases, J lost 5 bases, and 9 bases lay in between. This CDR3 contains 13 residues.

The V gene is TRBV5-6, the J gene TRBJ2-5, with 9 bases identical to TRBD1. The germline CDR1 and CDR2 sequences are SGHDT and YYEEEE. V shed 2 bases, J shed 1 base, and the junction held 6 bases outside the gene matches. The CDR3 covers 16 residues. The CDR3 DNA follows: TGTGCCAGCAGCTTCGGTACAGGGGGCTTCCAAGAGACCCAGTACTTC. Translated, it gives CASSFGTGGFQETQYF.

J is TRBJ1-1 and V is TRBV5-1, with D perhaps TRBD1 (5 bases). CDR3 length: 14 amino acids. The V and J ends lost 4 bases and 4 bases respectively, with 14 bases between them. CDR1 is SGHRS, CDR2 YFSETQ, per germline. CDR3 sequence: CASSIDGRGTEAFF. In nucleotides, the CDR3 is TGCGCCAGCAGCATTGATGGGAGGGGCACTGAAGCTTTCTTT.

V gene TRBV9 combines with J gene TRBJ2-3, with TRBD1 matching 7 bases. The CDR3 runs to 17 residues. The germline CDR1 and CDR2 sequences are SGDLS and YYNGEE. V lost 1 base to trimming and J lost 0 bases; unmatched junction nucleotides: 8. The CDR3 region is CASSVIGDRPSTDTQYF. Written as DNA, the CDR3 is TGTGCCAGCAGCGTAATCGGGGACAGACCTAGCACAGATACGCAGTATTTT.

V and J are TRBV19 and TRBJ2-5, with TRBD1 identical over 9 bases. V lost 5 bases, J lost 2 bases, and 6 bases stayed unmatched. Germline values: CDR1 LNHDA, CDR2 SQIVND (reference sequence). The CDR3 loop spans 15 amino acids. CDR3 in DNA: TGTGCCAGTAGTGTAACCGGGACAGGGCAAGAGACCCAGTACTTC. Translating gives CASSVTGTGQETQYF.

The chain has TRBV27 and TRBJ2-1; the D is unclear. Between the trimmed V and J ends, which lost 4 bases and 3 bases, there was a span of 10 bases. CDR1 MNHEY and CDR2 SMNVEV come from the germline V gene (reference sequence). The CDR3 sequence is 14 residues long. The CDR3 region is CASSSRHGYNEQFF. CDR3 bases: TGTGCCAGCAGTTCTCGACACGGCTACAATGAGCAGTTCTTC.

The CDR3 DNA follows: TGTGCCAGCGGTTGGGGACTCAATGCCGGGGAGCTGTTTTTT. Its translation is CASGWGLNAGELFF. The chain carries TRBV2 and TRBJ2-2; D perhaps matches TRBD2 (6 bases). The germline gives CDR1 SNHLY, CDR2 FYNNEI. The V end lost 8 bases, the J end lost 6 bases, and 16 bases lay between the germline ends. This CDR3 contains 14 residues. Full variable domain (missing parts from reference TRBV2 and TRBJ2-2): EPEVTQTPSHQVTQMGQEVILRCVPISNHLYFYWYRQILGQKVEFLVSFYNNEISEKSEIFDDQFSVERPDGSNFTLKIRSTKLEDSAMYFCASGWGLNAGELFFGEGSRLTVL.

The rearrangement joins TRBV6-6 to TRBJ1-5; D gene unclear. From germline, CDR1 is MNHNY and CDR2 SVGAGI (reference sequence). This CDR3 contains 13 residues. The V and J ends lost 2 bases and 9 bases respectively, with 11 bases between them. CDR3 sequence (DNA): TGTGCCAGCAGTTACGCACAGATTGCGCCCCAGCATTTT. It translates to CASSYAQIAPQHF.

The chain combines TRBV12-1 with TRBJ2-5; the D call TRBD1 from the table was never checked on the DNA. TRBV12-1 is a recognized pseudogene. This CDR3 region has 14 residues. The CDR3 DNA reads TGTGCCAGCAGCTTTGAGGGGATTCAAGAGACCCAGTACTTC. Its protein is CASSFEGIQETQYF.

The table lists this clone with a few counts. This chain uses TRBV19 with TRBJ1-5; D is perhaps TRBD1 (5 bases). Germline V gives CDR1 LNHDA, CDR2 SQIVND (reference sequence). The CDR3 runs 16 residues. The V end was cut by 0 bases, the J end by 5 bases, with 14 bases between. CDR3 residues: CASSIEGVQGYQPQHF. CDR3 DNA: TGTGCCAGTAGTATAGAAGGGGTTCAGGGTTATCAGCCCCAGCATTTT.

The rearrangement links TRBV2 to TRBJ2-7; possible D gene TRBD1, 6 bases. Germline V gives CDR1 SNHLY, CDR2 FYNNEI. V lost 4 bases, J lost 2 bases, and 9 bases lay in between. The CDR3 contains 13 residues. The CDR3 here is CASSVQGTYEQYF. The CDR3 region has the DNA TGTGCCAGCAGTGTTCAGGGGACCTACGAGCAGTACTTC.

V is TRBV6-6 and J is TRBJ2-5, with 11 bases lining up with TRBD2. V shed 6 bases and J 5 bases; nucleotides not matched to a gene: 8. CDR1 and CDR2 (germline): MNHNY, SVGAGI (reference sequence). CDR3 length: 15 amino acids. This chain's CDR3 is CASSFIAGGLETQYF. The CDR3 DNA sequence: TGTGCCAGCAGCTTTATAGCGGGAGGGCTGGAGACCCAGTACTTC.

The V gene is TRBV28, the J gene TRBJ2-2; no firm D call. The germline gives CDR1 MDHEN, CDR2 SYDVKM. This CDR3 comprises 14 residues. Between the trimmed V and J ends, which lost 1 base and 0 bases, there was a span of 3 bases. CDR3: CASSLSSNTGELFF. For the CDR3, the DNA is TGTGCCAGCAGTTTATCCTCGAACACCGGGGAGCTGTTTTTT.

In its sample, this clone was seen a few times. CDR3 loop: CSVEWVTGNYGYTF. CDR3 nucleotides: TGCAGCGTTGAGTGGGTGACAGGGAACTATGGCTACACCTTC. J is TRBJ1-2 and V is TRBV29-1; TRBD1 agrees at 7 bases. Germline lookup yields CDR1 SQVTM and CDR2 ANQGSEA. This CDR3 has 14 residues. The V gene end was trimmed by 3 bases and the J gene end by 2 bases; junction bases not matched to a gene: 6.